These T cell receptor beta chains were read from a single sample in a study of T cell responses to AZD1222 COVID-19 vaccine. The table came from immunoSEQ multiplex PCR; TCRdb's copy has only in-frame clones and leaves some out. The data contain 95,000 to 150,000 clones, around 90% of them seen just once; the ten biggest clones take up 2% to 3%. Specimen: peripheral blood, collected 28 days after the second AZD1222 dose. These receptor sequences come from an adult who received the AZD1222 COVID-19 vaccine. Both conserved end residues are part of each CDR3. D genes are given only for firm matches. Clone size appears in some rows only: once, few, many, or a class for an expanded clone.

NA	NA	TRBV28	TRBJ1-3	TGTGCCAGCAGTTTTGTTGACAGGAGGGAAAGAAACACCATATATTTT	CASSFVDRRERNTIYF
TRBD2	NA	TRBV7-2	TRBJ2-3	TGTGCCAGCAGCTGGAGCGGGGGGGCCTTAAGAGATACGCAGTATTTT	CASSWSGGALRDTQYF
TRBD1	NA	TRBV7-2	TRBJ1-5	TGTGCCAGCAGCCCGAGGACAGGGGGCGGAGGTCAGCCCCAGCATTTT	CASSPRTGGGGQPQHF
NA	NA	TRBV3-1/TRBV3-2	TRBJ1-4	TGTGCCAGCAGCCAGGGGGCGGTTGAAAAACTGTTTTTT	CASSQGAVEKLFF
NA	NA	TRBV3-1/TRBV3-2	TRBJ2-1	TGTGCCAGCAGCCTAGTGGCGGGGCATGAGCAGTTCTTC	CASSLVAGHEQFF
TRBD1	NA	TRBV6-6	TRBJ1-5	TGTGCCGGCGCGGGACAGACCAATCAGCCCCAGCATTTT	CAGAGQTNQPQHF
TRBD1	once	TRBV7-2	TRBJ1-2	TGTGCCAGCAGCTCACCCACGACAGGGGCCATCTATGGCTACACCTTC	CASSSPTTGAIYGYTF
TRBD2	NA	TRBV4-3	TRBJ2-2	TGCGCCAGCAGCCCCCGTCCCGGGACTAGTACCGGGGAGCTGTTTTTT	CASSPRPGTSTGELFF
NA	few	TRBV19	TRBJ1-2	TGTGCCAGTAGTATAAGGAACAGCAACTATGGCTACACCTTC	CASSIRNSNYGYTF
TRBD2	once	TRBV3-1/TRBV3-2	TRBJ2-3	TGTGCCAGCAGCCAATCGCTAGCGGGGGGATGGGATACGCAGTATTTT	CASSQSLAGGWDTQYF
NA	NA	TRBV15	TRBJ1-1	TGTGCCACCAGCCCTGAGGGCGAAGGGCCCGCAATCTTT	CATSPEGEGPAIF